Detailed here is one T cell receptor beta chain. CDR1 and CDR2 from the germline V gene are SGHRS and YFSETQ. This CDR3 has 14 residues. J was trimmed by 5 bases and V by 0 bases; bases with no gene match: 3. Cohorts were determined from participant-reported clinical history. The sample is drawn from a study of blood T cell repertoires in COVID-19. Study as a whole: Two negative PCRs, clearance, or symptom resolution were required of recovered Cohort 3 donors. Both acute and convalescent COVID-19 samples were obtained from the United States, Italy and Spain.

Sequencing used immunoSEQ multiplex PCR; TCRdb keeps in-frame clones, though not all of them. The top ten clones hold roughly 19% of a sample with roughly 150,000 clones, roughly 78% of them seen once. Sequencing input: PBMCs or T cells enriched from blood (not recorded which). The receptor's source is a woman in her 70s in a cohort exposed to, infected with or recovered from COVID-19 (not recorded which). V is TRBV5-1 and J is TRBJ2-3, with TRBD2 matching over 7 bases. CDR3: CASSLEGREDTQYF. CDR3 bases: TGCGCCAGCAGCTTGGAGGGGAGGGAAGATACGCAGTATTTT.